The entry below describes one TCR beta chain. TCRdb called clones again from the PCR reads with MiXCR. The table includes more than 25,000 clones, 7% to 9% detected once. This sample is part of a study of metastatic and nonmetastatic thyroid tumors. Study overall: Repertoires were compared across blood and tumor or nodule tissue from malignant and benign thyroid patients.

All patients were treatment-naive before thyroid surgery. With 4 bases removed from V and 9 bases from J, the gap between germline ends came to 15 bases. The V gene's germline CDR1 is LGHNA and CDR2 YNFKEQ. The CDR3 loop spans 13 amino acids. The receptor's source is a female donor with papillary thyroid cancer or a benign thyroid nodule (not recorded which). Some clones in this sample may be carry-over from other donors' samples. What was sequenced was blood. This chain links TRBV4-2 with TRBJ2-5, with D possibly TRBD1 on 6 matching bases. The CDR3 here is CASSRETDRPQYF. CDR3 coding DNA: TGTGCCAGCAGCCGCGAGACCGACAGGCCCCAGTACTTC.